This T cell receptor (beta chain) was found in a study of T cell clonality in common variable immunodeficiency. Study observations and caveats: Compared with healthy controls, CVID subjects showed increased TCRbeta clonality, mostly in about a third. Reportedly, TCR beta sequences from common variable immunodeficiency showed fewer deletions and N-nucleotide insertions. Patient heterogeneity in the CVID cohort limited correlations between repertoire features and clinical complications.

This CDR3 region has 14 residues. J lost 5 bases, V lost 6 bases, and 4 bases had no gene match. CDR1 is DFQATT and CDR2 is SNEGSKA in the germline V gene (reference sequence). This clone was seen ten or more times. Its target is not known. The read is 3 residues too short to cover the CDR3 end, so that end is filled in from the germline J gene. Heparinized whole blood, about 4.5 to 9 ml, came from each donor. TCRdb's table, derived via immunoSEQ multiplex PCR, lists solely in-frame clones and lacks some. The profile covers about 28,000 clones, none occurring a single time. This TCR derives from a person aged 18 to 75 in good health. Sequenced sample: peripheral blood mononuclear cells. J is TRBJ2-3 and V is TRBV20-1; the match to TRBD2 covers 14 bases. CDR3 sequence: CSATSGGGLDTQYF. CDR3 DNA (partial): TGCAGTGCGACTAGCGGGGGGGGTCTAGATACG.